Sample share makes the clone carrying this TCR beta chain medium-sized. This specimen comes from a study of T and B cells in COVID-19 patients. Multiplex PCR with BIOMED2 TRB-A/B primer pools amplified TRB rearrangements. TCRdb redid the calling of the multiplex PCR reads with MiXCR, one entry per CDR3 protein. The sample holds about 3,300 distinct CDR3 sequences, roughly 27% seen once. TRB was amplified from around 250-460 ng of blood genomic DNA. The CDR3 is made up of 14 amino acids. The V and J ends lost 3 bases and 4 bases respectively, with 10 bases between them. The receptor's source is a human donor with active COVID-19. The donor label of this sample is uncertain. This chain uses TRBV12-3 or TRBV12-4 with TRBJ2-1; tentatively, D is TRBD1 or TRBD2 (5 bases each). Sequencing was carried out using blood. The CDR3: CASSFAGAYNEQFF. The CDR3 DNA reads TGTGCCAGCAGTTTCGCCGGGGCTTACAATGAGCAGTTCTTC.